These T cell receptor beta chains were read from a single sample in a study of shared clonotypes between healthy human individuals. The method was immunoSEQ multiplex PCR; TCRdb's version includes in-frame clones alone and lacks a portion of them. The table has around 1.9 million clones, approximately 92% seen once. Input material: naive CD8+ T cells from PBMCs. All receptors derive from a man between 18 and 29 years old in good health. Some clones in this sample may be carry-over from other donors' samples. CDR3s include the opening cysteine and the closing phenylalanine or tryptophan. D genes are given only for firm matches. The size field is filled for only some rows; it gives once, few, many or a size class.

d_call: NA
clone_size: NA
j_call: TRBJ1-1
v_call: TRBV6-5
cdr3_aa: CASSPTEGGSTEAFF
cdr3_nt: TGTGCCAGCAGTCCTACGGAAGGAGGGAGCACTGAAGCTTTCTTT

d_call: TRBD2
clone_size: NA
j_call: TRBJ2-2
v_call: TRBV10-2
cdr3_aa: CASSAFGGRLGSTGELFF
cdr3_nt: TGCGCCAGCAGTGCATTCGGCGGGAGGTTGGGGAGCACCGGGGAGCTGTTTTTT

d_call: NA
clone_size: NA
j_call: TRBJ2-1
v_call: TRBV4-1
cdr3_aa: CASRPGGYQPEQFF
cdr3_nt: TGCGCCAGCAGACCGGGCGGTTACCAACCGGAGCAGTTCTTC

d_call: NA
clone_size: NA
j_call: TRBJ1-5
v_call: TRBV27
cdr3_aa: CASSPSGVWQPQHF
cdr3_nt: TGTGCCAGCAGTCCATCGGGGGTCTGGCAGCCCCAGCATTTT

d_call: NA
clone_size: NA
j_call: TRBJ2-3
v_call: TRBV7-9
cdr3_aa: CASSSGQPDTQYF
cdr3_nt: TGTGCCAGCAGCTCAGGACAGCCAGATACGCAGTATTTT

d_call: NA
clone_size: once
j_call: TRBJ2-5
v_call: TRBV7-9
cdr3_aa: CASSDRLAQGQETQYF
cdr3_nt: TGTGCCAGCAGCGATCGCCTGGCCCAGGGGCAAGAGACCCAGTACTTC

d_call: NA
clone_size: NA
j_call: TRBJ2-1
v_call: TRBV7-8
cdr3_aa: CASSLDPTGEQFF
cdr3_nt: TGTGCCAGCAGCCTAGACCCCACGGGTGAGCAGTTCTTC

d_call: NA
clone_size: NA
j_call: TRBJ1-4
v_call: TRBV18
cdr3_aa: CASSLGRTNEKLFF
cdr3_nt: TGTGCCAGCTCACTTGGACGTACTAATGAAAAACTGTTTTTT

d_call: NA
clone_size: NA
j_call: TRBJ2-3
v_call: TRBV7-9
cdr3_aa: CASSSGRPEQYF
cdr3_nt: TGTGCCAGCAGCTCTGGGCGCCCAGAGCAGTATTTT

d_call: TRBD2
clone_size: NA
j_call: TRBJ2-7
v_call: TRBV5-1
cdr3_aa: CASSPGLAGGSYEQYF
cdr3_nt: TGCGCCAGCAGCCCCGGACTAGCGGGAGGCTCCTACGAGCAGTACTTC

d_call: TRBD2
clone_size: once
j_call: TRBJ2-3
v_call: TRBV29-1
cdr3_aa: CSGEHTSGTDTQYF
cdr3_nt: TGCAGCGGCGAACATACTAGCGGCACAGATACGCAGTATTTT

d_call: TRBD2
clone_size: NA
j_call: TRBJ2-1
v_call: TRBV4-1
cdr3_aa: CASSSGFSGSPYNEQFF
cdr3_nt: TGCGCCAGCAGCTCGGGATTTAGCGGGAGCCCCTACAATGAGCAGTTCTTC

d_call: TRBD2
clone_size: NA
j_call: TRBJ2-1
v_call: TRBV9
cdr3_aa: CASSVGLAGLYNEQFF
cdr3_nt: TGTGCCAGCAGCGTAGGACTAGCGGGGTTGTACAATGAGCAGTTCTTC

d_call: NA
clone_size: NA
j_call: TRBJ1-4
v_call: TRBV7-2
cdr3_aa: CASRPPGGEKLFF
cdr3_nt: TGTGCCAGCAGACCACCAGGTGGTGAAAAACTGTTTTTT

d_call: TRBD2
clone_size: NA
j_call: TRBJ2-5
v_call: TRBV7-6
cdr3_aa: CASSWPGTSGRSVGETQYF
cdr3_nt: TGTGCCAGCAGCTGGCCCGGGACTAGCGGGAGAAGTGTAGGAGAGACCCAGTACTTC

d_call: NA
clone_size: NA
j_call: TRBJ2-1
v_call: TRBV5-8
cdr3_aa: CASSLPLPYIEQFF
cdr3_nt: TGTGCCAGCAGCTTGCCTCTCCCCTACATCGAGCAGTTCTTC

d_call: TRBD2
clone_size: NA
j_call: TRBJ2-1
v_call: TRBV28
cdr3_aa: CASSPPLSGRAPYNEQFF
cdr3_nt: TGTGCCAGCAGTCCACCCCTTAGCGGGAGGGCCCCCTACAATGAGCAGTTCTTC

d_call: NA
clone_size: NA
j_call: TRBJ1-1
v_call: TRBV11-2
cdr3_aa: CASSLGTAEAFF
cdr3_nt: TGTGCCAGCAGCCTAGGGACCGCGGAAGCTTTCTTT

d_call: NA
clone_size: NA
j_call: TRBJ2-7
v_call: TRBV11-2
cdr3_aa: CASSLLESYEQYF
cdr3_nt: TGTGCCAGCAGCTTACTTGAATCCTACGAGCAGTACTTC

d_call: TRBD1
clone_size: NA
j_call: TRBJ2-2
v_call: TRBV11-1
cdr3_aa: CASQTGTGPNTGELFF
cdr3_nt: TGTGCCAGCCAAACCGGGACAGGGCCTAACACCGGGGAGCTGTTTTTT

d_call: NA
clone_size: once
j_call: TRBJ2-7
v_call: TRBV6-1
cdr3_aa: CASSEQGRGDAYEQYF
cdr3_nt: TGTGCCAGCAGTGAACAGGGCCGCGGAGATGCCTACGAGCAGTACTTC

d_call: TRBD2
clone_size: NA
j_call: TRBJ2-7
v_call: TRBV7-9
cdr3_aa: CASSPPAGENPLEQYF
cdr3_nt: TGTGCCAGCAGCCCCCCAGCGGGAGAAAACCCTCTCGAGCAGTACTTC

d_call: NA
clone_size: NA
j_call: TRBJ2-7
v_call: TRBV11-2
cdr3_aa: CASSLEALPNYVEQYF
cdr3_nt: TGTGCCAGCAGCTTAGAAGCCCTTCCAAACTACGTGGAGCAGTACTTC

d_call: TRBD1
clone_size: NA
j_call: TRBJ1-4
v_call: TRBV6-5
cdr3_aa: CASSLTTGANEKLFF
cdr3_nt: TGTGCCAGCAGTCTCACGACAGGGGCTAATGAAAAACTGTTTTTT

d_call: NA
clone_size: once
j_call: TRBJ2-7
v_call: TRBV9
cdr3_aa: CASSVDPGSGYEQYF
cdr3_nt: TGTGCCAGCAGCGTAGATCCGGGGTCGGGCTACGAGCAGTACTTC

d_call: NA
clone_size: NA
j_call: TRBJ2-7
v_call: TRBV28
cdr3_aa: CASSLSLASSYEQYF
cdr3_nt: TGTGCCAGCAGTTTATCTTTGGCAAGCTCCTACGAGCAGTACTTC

d_call: TRBD1
clone_size: NA
j_call: TRBJ2-2
v_call: TRBV7-9
cdr3_aa: CASTEPGQGTGELFF
cdr3_nt: TGTGCCAGCACCGAACCGGGACAGGGCACCGGGGAGCTGTTTTTT

d_call: NA
clone_size: NA
j_call: TRBJ2-5
v_call: TRBV27
cdr3_aa: CASSLRSIQETQYF
cdr3_nt: TGTGCCAGCAGTTTAAGGTCCATCCAAGAGACCCAGTACTTC

d_call: NA
clone_size: few
j_call: TRBJ1-1
v_call: TRBV4-1
cdr3_aa: CASSQNRANTEAFF
cdr3_nt: TGCGCCAGCAGCCAAAACAGGGCGAACACTGAAGCTTTCTTT

d_call: NA
clone_size: NA
j_call: TRBJ1-4
v_call: TRBV19
cdr3_aa: CASTNEGLSGKRDEKLFF
cdr3_nt: TGTGCCAGTACGAACGAGGGCCTCTCGGGAAAAAGGGATGAAAAACTGTTTTTT

d_call: NA
clone_size: NA
j_call: TRBJ1-5
v_call: TRBV6-4
cdr3_aa: CASSDSANSNQPQHF
cdr3_nt: TGTGCCAGCAGTGACTCGGCCAACAGCAATCAGCCCCAGCATTTT

d_call: NA
clone_size: few
j_call: TRBJ2-2
v_call: TRBV7-9
cdr3_aa: CASSLGNTGELFF
cdr3_nt: TGTGCCAGCAGCTTGGGGAACACCGGGGAGCTGTTTTTT

d_call: NA
clone_size: NA
j_call: TRBJ2-7
v_call: TRBV2
cdr3_aa: CASVDGAFPYEQYF
cdr3_nt: TGTGCCAGCGTGGATGGGGCGTTCCCCTACGAGCAGTACTTC

d_call: NA
clone_size: few
j_call: TRBJ1-5
v_call: TRBV27
cdr3_aa: CASSTIFSGQPQHF
cdr3_nt: TGTGCCAGCAGCACAATCTTCAGCGGTCAGCCCCAGCATTTT

d_call: NA
clone_size: NA
j_call: TRBJ2-2
v_call: TRBV4-3
cdr3_aa: CASSPPINTGELFF
cdr3_nt: TGCGCCAGCAGTCCCCCCATAAACACCGGGGAGCTGTTTTTT

d_call: NA
clone_size: NA
j_call: TRBJ2-1
v_call: TRBV11-2
cdr3_aa: CASSLGRGAYNEQFF
cdr3_nt: TGTGCCAGCAGCCTGGGCCGGGGAGCGTACAATGAGCAGTTCTTC

d_call: NA
clone_size: NA
j_call: TRBJ2-3
v_call: TRBV7-3
cdr3_aa: CASSQGTTDTQYF
cdr3_nt: TGTGCCAGCAGCCAGGGGACCACAGATACGCAGTATTTT

d_call: NA
clone_size: NA
j_call: TRBJ2-6
v_call: TRBV9
cdr3_aa: CASSEGWTGANVLTF
cdr3_nt: TGTGCCAGCAGCGAAGGGTGGACTGGGGCCAACGTCCTGACTTTC

d_call: NA
clone_size: NA
j_call: TRBJ1-3
v_call: TRBV15
cdr3_aa: CATSRQQDGNTIYF
cdr3_nt: TGTGCCACCAGCAGGCAACAGGATGGAAACACCATATATTTT

d_call: NA
clone_size: NA
j_call: TRBJ2-3
v_call: TRBV27
cdr3_aa: CASQGIAGDTQYF
cdr3_nt: TGTGCCAGCCAGGGAATCGCGGGAGATACGCAGTATTTT

d_call: TRBD2
clone_size: NA
j_call: TRBJ2-7
v_call: TRBV7-9
cdr3_aa: CASSLGTSGSLYEQYF
cdr3_nt: TGTGCCAGCAGCCTGGGGACTAGCGGGAGCTTGTACGAGCAGTACTTC

d_call: NA
clone_size: NA
j_call: TRBJ1-3
v_call: TRBV25-1
cdr3_aa: CASSGRQLRNTIYF
cdr3_nt: TGTGCCAGCAGTGGGAGACAACTTCGAAACACCATATATTTT

d_call: TRBD1
clone_size: NA
j_call: TRBJ1-1
v_call: TRBV5-4
cdr3_aa: CASRQGVGTEAFF
cdr3_nt: TGTGCCAGCAGGCAGGGGGTTGGCACTGAAGCTTTCTTT

d_call: NA
clone_size: NA
j_call: TRBJ1-4
v_call: TRBV7-9
cdr3_aa: CASSFPGPQEVTNEKLFF
cdr3_nt: TGTGCCAGCAGCTTTCCCGGGCCCCAGGAAGTAACTAATGAAAAACTGTTTTTT

d_call: NA
clone_size: NA
j_call: TRBJ2-3
v_call: TRBV18
cdr3_aa: CASSPKQVAGAVFDTDTQYF
cdr3_nt: TGTGCCAGCTCACCCAAACAGGTGGCGGGGGCAGTTTTTGACACAGATACGCAGTATTTT

d_call: NA
clone_size: NA
j_call: TRBJ1-2
v_call: TRBV29-1
cdr3_aa: CSVETPSWYGYTF
cdr3_nt: TGCAGCGTTGAGACACCCTCATGGTATGGCTACACCTTC

d_call: NA
clone_size: few
j_call: TRBJ1-2
v_call: TRBV27
cdr3_aa: CASSLSGVNYGYTF
cdr3_nt: TGTGCCAGCAGTTTATCCGGGGTTAACTATGGCTACACCTTC

d_call: NA
clone_size: once
j_call: TRBJ2-1
v_call: TRBV6-5
cdr3_aa: CASHQPSYNEQFF
cdr3_nt: TGTGCCAGCCACCAACCCTCCTACAATGAGCAGTTCTTC

d_call: NA
clone_size: NA
j_call: TRBJ1-2
v_call: TRBV7-8
cdr3_aa: CASSFLAWGTAIYGYTF
cdr3_nt: TGTGCCAGCAGCTTTTTGGCGTGGGGGACTGCGATCTATGGCTACACCTTC

d_call: NA
clone_size: NA
j_call: TRBJ1-3
v_call: TRBV4-1
cdr3_aa: CASSQGPVSGNTIYF
cdr3_nt: TGCGCCAGCAGCCAAGGGCCAGTCTCTGGAAACACCATATATTTT

d_call: TRBD2
clone_size: NA
j_call: TRBJ2-7
v_call: TRBV6-5
cdr3_aa: CASSYSTSALHEQYF
cdr3_nt: TGTGCCAGCAGTTACTCGACTAGCGCACTCCACGAGCAGTACTTC

d_call: NA
clone_size: NA
j_call: TRBJ2-3
v_call: TRBV15
cdr3_aa: CATSKPTVGAWTDTQYF
cdr3_nt: TGTGCCACCAGCAAGCCGACGGTGGGGGCTTGGACAGATACGCAGTATTTT